This T cell receptor (beta chain) was obtained from a study of T cell changes during pregnancy in multiple sclerosis. Assay used: immunoSEQ multiplex PCR; TCRdb lists only in-frame clones, some missing. The repertoire holds about 64,000 clones, more than 75% seen once, with 1.3% in the top ten. Germline CDR1 SGHNT, CDR2 YYREEE (reference sequence). The CDR3 covers 16 residues. The V gene end was trimmed by 0 bases and the J gene end by 7 bases; junction bases not matched to a gene: 9. The chain carries TRBV5-4 and TRBJ2-1; 8 nucleotides match TRBD2. This clonotype originated in a female donor with multiple sclerosis, enrolled in a pregnancy study. Sequencing used peripheral blood, obtained in the second trimester of pregnancy. Written as DNA, the CDR3 is TGTGCCAGCAGCTTGGGGTCTCCGGGGGGGCCAAATGAGCAGTTCTTC. Amino acids: CASSLGSPGGPNEQFF.